The source of this T cell receptor beta chain is a study of T cells of healthy individuals. There are 13 residues in the CDR3. Trimming left V 5 bases short and J 4 bases short, with 14 bases between. CDR1 and CDR2 from the germline V gene are DFQATT and SNEGSKA (reference sequence). TCRdb independently ran MiXCR on the 5' RACE reads; one entry per CDR3 protein. The sample has around 63,000 distinct CDR3 sequences, about 17% seen once. The TCR was taken from a human donor in good health. The rearrangement uses TRBV20-1 and TRBJ2-5; D gene uncertain. CDR3: CSASEVTGETQYF. The CDR3 bases are TGCAGTGCTTCGGAAGTAACCGGAGAGACCCAGTACTTC.